This T cell receptor (beta chain) was observed in a study of blood T cells in healthy people across ages (dated by TCRdb to between 2014 and 2017). Broadly, across the study: In model experiments, template switching captured roughly one uniquely barcoded TCR beta cDNA molecule for every two T cells. Age-related changes in TCR beta repertoire diversity were measured in the study by deep sequencing normalized with unique cDNA molecular identifiers. Using the same blood draw, the study looked at two additional independent replicas of 1 million unique cDNA reads for two donors, one aged 18 to 30 and the other aged 80 or older. To avoid experimental bias, donors of different ages were randomly spread across the sequencing lanes. The donors were split into four age groups: young (average about 16 years), middle-aged (39), aged (approximately 60) and long-lived (over 80). General study outcomes and caveats: Observed TCR beta diversity correlated strongly with the percentage of naive T cells measured by flow cytometry. Estimates of total diversity based on one million sequenced T cells were considered lower bounds and underestimates. Because donor CMV infection status was unknown, age-related changes in expanded clonotypes were potentially confounded. Observed TCR beta diversity per million T cells fell roughly linearly with age, and a significant reduction was already apparent by age around 40. Compared with the aged group, more naive CD4+ T cells, fewer expanded clones and increased TCR diversity were shown by the long-lived group, suggesting age selection. Bulk unsorted PBMC profiling prevented conclusive comparison of naive and antigen-experienced compartments.

Turning to this clonotype: The clone's antigen remains unknown. No per-base quality is available; no much larger clone lies one base away.

Donors were around 37 systemically healthy Caucasian individuals from Russia aged roughly 6 to 90 years. Each donor gave roughly 11 milliliters of peripheral blood, drawn into EDTA-treated Vacutainer tubes. Ficoll-Paque density-gradient centrifugation was used to isolate PBMCs, with at least 6.5 million per sample. Trizol reagent was used to extract total RNA from the PBMCs, yielding at least 6 micrograms per sample. Naive CD45RAhigh/CD27high T cell percentages were measured by flow cytometry on a PBMC aliquot from every donor. Library creation used 5' RACE. TCRdb shows the sequencer as Illumina HiSeq 2500. A second PCR of about 6 to 11 cycles was performed with a sample-barcoded 5' primer and a J-beta primer mix. Each TCR beta cDNA molecule received a unique molecular identifier from a template-switch 5' adaptor carrying 12 random nucleotides. Each sample yielded at least 2.5 million CDR3-containing paired-end reads. First-strand cDNA was synthesized from all RNA with the Mint cDNA synthesis kit, primed by a TRBC-specific oligonucleotide. Following uracil-DNA glycosylase treatment, a first 18-cycle PCR with universal primers M1SS and BC2_uni_R was performed on all cDNA. In the original analysis: Normalization of each sample was performed by random selection of 1 million high-quality reads, each carrying a distinct molecular identifier. Instead of being binned into consensus sequences, reads that shared molecular identifiers were thrown out. MiTCR, set to a Q25 quality threshold and the strictest error-elimination algorithm, was used for CDR3 identification, clonotype clustering and error correction. A nonparametric unseen species model using Euler transformation provided a lower-bound estimate of total TCR beta diversity. TCRdb handled the public reads itself, with Q25 trimming in fastp and clone calling in MiXCR, and kept productive beta chains. One record per CDR3 amino acid sequence lists the most common genes and DNA. The V and J calls reflect TCRdb's pipeline rather than the authors' work. The sample includes roughly 1.5 million distinct CDR3 sequences, with approximately 43% observed a single time. Jointly, the top ten make up over 3.5% of the sample.

The TCR comes from a woman younger than 30 in good health. Sequencing was carried out using blood.

CDR3 protein: CASLDSLWGPTKDTQYF. The nucleotides read TGTGCCAGCCTCGACTCACTTTGGGGGCCAACAAAAGATACGCAGTATTTT. This chain is built from TRBV11-2 and TRBJ2-3; the best D guess is TRBD1, with 6 bases matching. The CDR3, from cysteine to phenylalanine, totals 17 residues. The only DNA kept is the CDR3, 51 bases in frame from the first base. Per the germline V gene, SGHAT is the CDR1 and FQNNGV is the CDR2. Trimming costs V 8 bases and J 5 bases, and their ends lie 26 bases apart.